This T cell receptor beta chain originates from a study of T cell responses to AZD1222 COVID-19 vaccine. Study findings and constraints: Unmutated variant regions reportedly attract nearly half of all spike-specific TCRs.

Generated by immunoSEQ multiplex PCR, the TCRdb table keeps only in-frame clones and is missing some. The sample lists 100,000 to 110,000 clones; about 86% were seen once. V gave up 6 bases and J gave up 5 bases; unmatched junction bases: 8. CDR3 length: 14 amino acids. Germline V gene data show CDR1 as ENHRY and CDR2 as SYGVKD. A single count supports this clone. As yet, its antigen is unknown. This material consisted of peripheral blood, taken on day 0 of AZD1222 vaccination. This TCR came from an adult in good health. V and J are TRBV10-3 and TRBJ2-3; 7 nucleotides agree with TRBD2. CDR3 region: CAISASTSQDTQYF. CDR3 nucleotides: TGTGCCATCAGCGCCTCGACTAGCCAAGATACGCAGTATTTT.